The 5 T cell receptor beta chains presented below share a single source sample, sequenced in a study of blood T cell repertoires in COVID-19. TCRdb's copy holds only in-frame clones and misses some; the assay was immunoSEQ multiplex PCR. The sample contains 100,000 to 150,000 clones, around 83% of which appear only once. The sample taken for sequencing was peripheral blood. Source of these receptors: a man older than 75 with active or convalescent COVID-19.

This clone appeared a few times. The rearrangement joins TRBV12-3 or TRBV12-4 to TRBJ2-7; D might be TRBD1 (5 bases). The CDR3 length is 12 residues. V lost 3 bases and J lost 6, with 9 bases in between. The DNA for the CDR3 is TGTGCCAGCAGTTTTTCAGGGCTCGAGCAGTACTTC. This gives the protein CASSFSGLEQYF.

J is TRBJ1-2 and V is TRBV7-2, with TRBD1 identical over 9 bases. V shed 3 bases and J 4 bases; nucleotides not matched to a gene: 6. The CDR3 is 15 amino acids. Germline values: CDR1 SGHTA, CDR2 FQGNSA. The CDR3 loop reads CASSFDQTGGYGYTF. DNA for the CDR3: TGTGCCAGCAGCTTCGATCAGACAGGGGGCTATGGCTACACCTTC.

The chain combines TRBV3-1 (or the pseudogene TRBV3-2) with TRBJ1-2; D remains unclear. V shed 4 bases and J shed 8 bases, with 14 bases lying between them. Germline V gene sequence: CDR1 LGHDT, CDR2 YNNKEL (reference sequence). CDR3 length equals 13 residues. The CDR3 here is CASSLWSLEGYTF. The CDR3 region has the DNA TGTGCCAGCAGCCTTTGGTCCCTGGAGGGCTACACCTTC.

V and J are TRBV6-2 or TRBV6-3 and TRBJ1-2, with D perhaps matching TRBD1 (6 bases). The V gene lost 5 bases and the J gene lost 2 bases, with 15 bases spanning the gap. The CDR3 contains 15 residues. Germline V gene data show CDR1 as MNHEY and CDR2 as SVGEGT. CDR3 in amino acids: CASSLTGTPNYGYTF. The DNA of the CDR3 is TGTGCCAGCAGTCTTACCGGGACACCCAACTATGGCTACACCTTC.

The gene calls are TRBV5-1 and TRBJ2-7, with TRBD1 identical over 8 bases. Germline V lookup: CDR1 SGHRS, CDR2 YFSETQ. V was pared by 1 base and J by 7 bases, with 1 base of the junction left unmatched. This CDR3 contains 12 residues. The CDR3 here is CASSLTGGEQYF. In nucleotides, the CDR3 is TGCGCCAGCAGCTTGACAGGGGGGGAGCAGTACTTC.